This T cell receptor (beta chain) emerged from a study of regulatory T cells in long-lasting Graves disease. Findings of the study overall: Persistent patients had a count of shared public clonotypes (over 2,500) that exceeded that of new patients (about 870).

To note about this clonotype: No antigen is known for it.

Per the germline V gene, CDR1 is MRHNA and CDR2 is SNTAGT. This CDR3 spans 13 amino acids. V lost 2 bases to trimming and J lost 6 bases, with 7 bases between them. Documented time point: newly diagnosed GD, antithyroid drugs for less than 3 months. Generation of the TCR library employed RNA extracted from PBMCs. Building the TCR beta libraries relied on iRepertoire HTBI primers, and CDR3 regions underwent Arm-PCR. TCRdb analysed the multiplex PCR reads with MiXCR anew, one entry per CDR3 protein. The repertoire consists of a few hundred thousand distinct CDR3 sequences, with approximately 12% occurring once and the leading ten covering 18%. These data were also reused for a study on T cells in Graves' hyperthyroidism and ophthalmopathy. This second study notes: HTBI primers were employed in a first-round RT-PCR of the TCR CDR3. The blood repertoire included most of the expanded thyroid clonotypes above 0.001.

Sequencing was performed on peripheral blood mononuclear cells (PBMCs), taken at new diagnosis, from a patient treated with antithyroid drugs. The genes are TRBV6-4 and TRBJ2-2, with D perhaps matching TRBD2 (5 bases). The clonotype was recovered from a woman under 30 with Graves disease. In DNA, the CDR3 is TGTGCCAGCAGTGACGAGGAGGCCGGGGAGCTGTTTTTT. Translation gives CASSDEEAGELFF.